The 19 T cell receptor beta chains presented below share a single source sample, sequenced in a study of tumor-infiltrating lymphocytes in localized non-small cell lung cancer. Assay used: immunoSEQ multiplex PCR; TCRdb lists only in-frame clones, some missing. The table shows some 17,000 clones, with around 81% occurring only once. Sequencing input: uninvolved lung tissue not adjacent to the tumor. These receptors all stem from a human donor with non-small cell lung cancer.

The chain is built from TRBV5-1 and TRBJ2-5; D is perhaps TRBD1 (6 bases). Germline CDR1 and CDR2: SGHRS and YFSETQ. The CDR3 runs 14 residues. V was clipped by 2 bases and J by 4 bases, with 12 bases between them. CDR3 amino acids: CASSFPDRRETQYF. For the CDR3, the DNA is TGCGCCAGCAGCTTCCCGGACAGAAGAGAGACCCAGTACTTC.

The chain recombines TRBV7-9 with TRBJ2-7, with D perhaps assigned TRBD1 or TRBD2 (6 bases each). Germline CDR1 is SEHNR and CDR2 is FQNEAQ (reference sequence). This CDR3 comprises 18 residues. The V end was cut by 4 bases, the J end by 0 bases, with 22 bases between. This CDR3 reads CASSSIEGGTTFSYEQYF. CDR3 coding DNA: TGTGCCAGCAGCTCAATCGAGGGCGGGACAACCTTCTCCTACGAGCAGTACTTC.

This sequence joins TRBV6-6 and TRBJ2-7; no reliable D call. Per the germline V gene, CDR1 is MNHNY and CDR2 is SVGAGI (reference sequence). Trimming took 0 bases from V and 3 from J, leaving 6 bases between them. This CDR3 is 13 amino acids long. As DNA, the CDR3 is TGTGCCAGCAGTTACTCCGCCAGCTACGAGCAGTACTTC. Translation gives CASSYSASYEQYF.

The chain couples TRBV5-4 to TRBJ1-1, with TRBD1 matching over 8 bases. CDR3 length: 15 amino acids. V gave up 3 bases and J gave up 1 base; unmatched junction bases: 5. Per germline, CDR1 SGHNT and CDR2 YYREEE (reference sequence). Written as DNA, the CDR3 is TGTGCCAGCAGCTCATACAGGGGGGAGAACACTGAAGCTTTCTTT. Its translation: CASSSYRGENTEAFF.

The chain combines TRBV4-2 with TRBJ1-3, with a weak D call TRBD1 (6 bases). Trimming stripped 0 bases from V and 0 bases from J, with 12 bases between. The germline V gene has CDR1 LGHNA and CDR2 YNFKEQ. The CDR3 is 17 amino acids. As DNA, the CDR3 is TGTGCCAGCAGCCAAGAAAACAGGGTAAACTCTGGAAACACCATATATTTT. Encoded protein: CASSQENRVNSGNTIYF.

This chain uses TRBV2 with TRBJ1-5; TRBD1 is a possible D gene (5 bases). This CDR3 is built from 13 residues. The V and J ends lost 2 bases and 7 bases respectively, with 9 bases between them. Per the germline V gene, CDR1 is SNHLY and CDR2 is FYNNEI. The CDR3, as DNA: TGTGCCAGCAGTGAAATGGGGGAGCAGCCCCAGCATTTT. It is translated as CASSEMGEQPQHF.

The V gene is TRBV19, the J gene TRBJ2-7; D might be TRBD1 or TRBD2, each matching 5 bases. Germline-derived CDR1 and CDR2 are LNHDA and SQIVND (reference sequence). Trimming pared 0 bases from V and 6 bases from J, leaving 18 bases between. This CDR3 contains 16 residues. CDR3 nucleotides: TGTGCCAGTAGTATAGATCTATTCGGGGTTGGGGCCGAGCAGTACTTC. Its translation: CASSIDLFGVGAEQYF.

The chain recombines TRBV29-1 with TRBJ2-7, with TRBD2 identical over 10 bases. From germline, CDR1 is SQVTM and CDR2 ANQGSEA. Losses at the gene ends were 0 bases for V and 5 bases for J; bases not matched to a gene: 10. The CDR3 loop spans 16 amino acids. The CDR3: CSVEDPSPSGSNEQYF. The CDR3, as DNA: TGCAGCGTTGAAGATCCATCCCCTAGCGGGAGTAACGAGCAGTACTTC.

This clone was seen a handful of times. The rearrangement links TRBV10-2 to TRBJ2-1, with TRBD2 matching over 10 bases. In germline, CDR1 is WSHSY, CDR2 SAAADI. This CDR3 is 16 amino acids long. Trimming cost V 7 bases and J 7 bases; bases outside gene matches: 13. This CDR3 is CASKGASGSTGNEQFF. CDR3 in DNA: TGCGCCAGCAAGGGGGCTAGCGGGAGCACAGGTAATGAGCAGTTCTTC.

Worth noting for this clone: The junction and the germline gene differ at one end; a read error may be behind it. J is TRBJ2-2 and V is TRBV2, with D perhaps assigned TRBD1 or TRBD2 (5 bases each). Per germline, CDR1 SNHLY and CDR2 FYNNEI. CDR3 length: 16 residues. CDR3: CASSASGGTKTGELFF. CDR3 coding DNA: TGTGCCAGCAGTGCTAGTGGGGGAACGAAGACCGGGGAGCTGTTTTTT.

J is TRBJ2-1 and V is TRBV13; 7 nucleotides match TRBD1. This CDR3 has 16 amino acids. Trimming cost V 7 bases and J 3 bases; bases outside gene matches: 12. Germline V CDR1 and CDR2: PRHDT, FYEKMQ (reference sequence). The CDR3 loop is CASKLAMTGFYNEQFF. CDR3 coding DNA: TGTGCCAGCAAGCTCGCCATGACAGGGTTCTACAATGAGCAGTTCTTC.

V is TRBV28 and J is TRBJ2-3, with 8 bases lining up with TRBD1. This CDR3 has 14 residues. Trimming took 11 bases from V and 0 from J; bases not matched to a gene: 7. Germline CDR1 MDHEN, CDR2 SYDVKM. The CDR3 sequence is CACGQGTSTDTQYF. CDR3 nucleotides: TGTGCCTGCGGACAGGGAACTAGCACAGATACGCAGTATTTT.

This chain joins TRBV7-2 and TRBJ2-5; D tentatively fits TRBD1 or TRBD2 (5 bases each). V was shortened by 5 bases and J by 7 bases, with 14 bases between the two germline ends. Germline CDR1 and CDR2: SGHTA and FQGNSA. The CDR3 contains 13 residues. In DNA, the CDR3 is TGTGCCAGCAGCCGGGACCGGTATGGGACCCAGTACTTC. Translating gives CASSRDRYGTQYF.

The J gene is TRBJ2-3, the V gene TRBV5-3; 7 bases line up with TRBD2. TRBV5-3 is placed among ORFs of uncertain function. With V trimmed by 6 bases and J by 3 bases, 10 bases remained unmatched. This CDR3 has 15 amino acids. The CDR3 sequence is CARTRVAGETDTQYF. In DNA, the CDR3 is TGTGCCAGAACCAGGGTGGCGGGAGAGACAGATACGCAGTATTTT.

V is TRBV9 and J is TRBJ1-5; D call uncertain. The germline V gene has CDR1 SGDLS and CDR2 YYNGEE. V was pared by 0 bases and J by 0 bases, with 10 bases between. CDR3 length: 16 amino acids. The CDR3 sequence: CASSVESGLSNQPQHF. In DNA, the CDR3 is TGTGCCAGCAGCGTAGAGTCAGGTCTTAGCAATCAGCCCCAGCATTTT.

V usage is TRBV5-1 and J usage is TRBJ1-1; TRBD1 is a possible D gene (5 bases). The CDR3 is 16 amino acids. Germline assignment: CDR1 SGHRS and CDR2 YFSETQ. V lost 3 bases, J lost 0 bases, and 15 bases lay in between. CDR3 protein: CASSSRVGGLNTEAFF. CDR3 in DNA: TGCGCCAGCAGCTCGAGGGTCGGGGGTTTGAACACTGAAGCTTTCTTT.

This clone has more than one count but fewer than ten. This chain connects TRBV5-4 to TRBJ1-2; 10 positions agree with TRBD1. J gave up 2 bases and V 4 bases, and 8 bases lay outside the gene matches. The CDR3 loop spans 16 amino acids. Germline V gene lookup returns CDR1 SGHNT and CDR2 YYREEE (reference sequence). The CDR3 reads CASSPGTGANNYGYTF. The CDR3 DNA follows: TGTGCCAGCAGCCCTGGGACAGGGGCTAACAACTATGGCTACACCTTC.

The V and J genes are TRBV14 and TRBJ2-1, with 8 bases matching TRBD1. Germline loops: CDR1 SGHDN, CDR2 FVKESK. The CDR3 consists of 15 residues. The V gene end was trimmed by 4 bases and the J gene end by 6 bases; junction bases not matched to a gene: 8. The CDR3 DNA sequence: TGTGCCAGCAGCCCCCCTCGGACAGGGCGCAATGAGCAGTTCTTC. Translating it yields CASSPPRTGRNEQFF.

The genes are TRBV10-3 and TRBJ2-2; D could derive from TRBD1 or TRBD2 (6 bases each). The CDR3 is made up of 14 amino acids. Germline CDR1 is ENHRY and CDR2 is SYGVKD. Trimming removed 8 bases at V and 0 bases at J, with 10 bases between. CDR3 protein: CAISGAANTGELFF. The CDR3 DNA is TGTGCCATCTCGGGGGCGGCGAACACCGGGGAGCTGTTTTTT.